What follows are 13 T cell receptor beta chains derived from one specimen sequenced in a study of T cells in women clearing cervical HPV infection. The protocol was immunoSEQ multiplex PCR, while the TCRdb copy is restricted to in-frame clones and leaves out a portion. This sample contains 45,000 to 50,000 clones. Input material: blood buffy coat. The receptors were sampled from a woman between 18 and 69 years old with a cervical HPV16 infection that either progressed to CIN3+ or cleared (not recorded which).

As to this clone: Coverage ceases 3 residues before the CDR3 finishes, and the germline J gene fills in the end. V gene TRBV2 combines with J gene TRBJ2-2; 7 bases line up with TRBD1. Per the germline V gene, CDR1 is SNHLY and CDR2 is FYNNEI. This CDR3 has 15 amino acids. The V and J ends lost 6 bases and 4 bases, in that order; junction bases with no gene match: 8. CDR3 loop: CASSGQALGTGELFF. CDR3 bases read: TGTGCCAGCAGCGGACAGGCCTTGGGCACCGGGGAG.

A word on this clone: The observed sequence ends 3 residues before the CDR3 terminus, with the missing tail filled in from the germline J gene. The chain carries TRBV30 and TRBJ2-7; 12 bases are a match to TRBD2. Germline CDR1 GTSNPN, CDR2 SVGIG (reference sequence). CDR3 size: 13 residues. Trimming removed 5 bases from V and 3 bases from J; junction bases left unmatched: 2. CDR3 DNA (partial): TGTGCCTGGGCACTAGCGGGAGGCTACGAG. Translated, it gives CAWALAGGYE. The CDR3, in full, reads CAWALAGGYEQYF. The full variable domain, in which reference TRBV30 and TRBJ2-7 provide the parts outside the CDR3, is SQTIHQWPATLVQPVGSPLSLECTVEGTSNPNLYWYRQAAGRGLQLLFYSVGIGQISSEVPQNLSASRPQDRQFILSSKKLLLSDSGFYLCAWALAGGYEQYFGPGTRLTVT.

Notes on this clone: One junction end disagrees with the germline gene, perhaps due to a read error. The CDR3 protein is CASSQGATGPYEQYF. The covered CDR3 bases are TGCGCCAGCAGCCAAGGAGCGACTGGCCCCTACGAG. This chain joins TRBV4-2 and TRBJ2-7; no firm D call. Read data end 3 residues before the CDR3 end; the end is taken from the germline J gene. Germline V gene sequence: CDR1 LGHNA, CDR2 YNFKEQ. The CDR3 has 15 amino acids.

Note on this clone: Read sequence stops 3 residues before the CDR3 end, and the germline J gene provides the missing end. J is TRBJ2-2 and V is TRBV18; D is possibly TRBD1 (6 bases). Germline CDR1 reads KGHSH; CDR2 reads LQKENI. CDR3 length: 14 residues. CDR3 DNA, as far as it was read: TGTGCCAGCTCGGCAGGGGAAGGTAATGAAAAG. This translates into CASSAGEGNEK. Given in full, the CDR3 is CASSAGEGNEKLFF.

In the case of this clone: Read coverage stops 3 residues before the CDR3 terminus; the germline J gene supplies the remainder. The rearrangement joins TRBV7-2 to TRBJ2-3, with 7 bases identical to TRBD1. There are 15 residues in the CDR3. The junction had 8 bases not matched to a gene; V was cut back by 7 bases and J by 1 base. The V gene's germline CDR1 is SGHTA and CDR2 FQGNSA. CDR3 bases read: TGTGCCAGCACGCGACAGGGAGATGGCACAGATACG. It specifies CASTRQGDGTDT. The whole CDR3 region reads CASTRQGDGTDTQYF. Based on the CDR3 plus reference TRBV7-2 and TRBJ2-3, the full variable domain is GAGVSQSPSNKVTEKGKDVELRCDPISGHTALYWYRQSLGQGLEFLIYFQGNSAPDKSGLPSDRFSAERTGGSVSTLTIQRTQQEDSAVYLCASTRQGDGTDTQYFGPGTRLTVL.

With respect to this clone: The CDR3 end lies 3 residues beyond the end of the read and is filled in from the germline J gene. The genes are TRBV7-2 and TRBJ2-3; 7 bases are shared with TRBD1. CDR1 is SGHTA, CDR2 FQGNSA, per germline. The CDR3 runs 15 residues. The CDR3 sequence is CASSFAQGNNQPQYF. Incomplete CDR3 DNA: TGTGCCAGCAGCTTCGCACAGGGGAACAATCAGCCG.

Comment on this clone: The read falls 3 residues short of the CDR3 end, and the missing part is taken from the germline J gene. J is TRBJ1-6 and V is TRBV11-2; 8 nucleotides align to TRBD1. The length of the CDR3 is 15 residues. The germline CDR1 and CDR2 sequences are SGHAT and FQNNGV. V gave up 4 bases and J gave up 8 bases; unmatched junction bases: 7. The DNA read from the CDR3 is TGTGCCAGCAGCTCGCAGGGGGCTCGTGATTCACCC. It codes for CASSSQGARDSP. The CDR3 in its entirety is CASSSQGARDSPLHF.

The CDR3 bases that were read are TGTGCCAGTAGTATGGGGCTAGCGGGACCGAGCTCCTACAATGAG. Translation: CASSMGLAGPSSYNE. The whole CDR3 region reads CASSMGLAGPSSYNEQFF. The rearrangement uses TRBV19 and TRBJ2-1; TRBD2 aligns across 9 bases. The CDR3 end is not reached by the read, which stops 3 residues before it; the germline J gene fills it in. CDR3 size: 18 residues. CDR1 is LNHDA and CDR2 is SQIVND in the germline V gene (reference sequence). Losses at the gene ends were 3 bases for V and 0 bases for J; bases not matched to a gene: 9.

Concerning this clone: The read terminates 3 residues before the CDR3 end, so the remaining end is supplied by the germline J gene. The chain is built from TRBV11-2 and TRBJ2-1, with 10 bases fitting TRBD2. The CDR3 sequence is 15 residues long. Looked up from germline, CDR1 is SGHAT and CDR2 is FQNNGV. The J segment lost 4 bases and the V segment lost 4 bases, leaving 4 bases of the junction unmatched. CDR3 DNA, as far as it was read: TGTGCCAGCAGCTCCACACTAGCGGGATACAATGAG. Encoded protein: CASSSTLAGYNE. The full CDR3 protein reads CASSSTLAGYNEQFF.

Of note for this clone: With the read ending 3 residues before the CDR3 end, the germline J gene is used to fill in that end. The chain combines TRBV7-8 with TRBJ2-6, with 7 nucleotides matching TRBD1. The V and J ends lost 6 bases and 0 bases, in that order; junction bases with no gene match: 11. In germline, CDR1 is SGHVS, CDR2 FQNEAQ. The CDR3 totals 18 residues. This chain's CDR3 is CASRQTGTDLSGANVLTF. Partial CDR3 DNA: TGTGCCAGCAGACAGACCGGGACAGACCTCTCTGGGGCCAACGTC.

Partial CDR3 DNA: TGTGCCAGCAGTGAGTACAGGGGCCCTTACTACGAG. As protein: CASSEYRGPYYE. The complete CDR3 protein is CASSEYRGPYYEQYF. The chain joins TRBV6-1 to TRBJ2-7; 7 nucleotides match TRBD1. The sequenced fragment ends 3 residues before the CDR3 boundary, so the rest is inferred from the germline J gene. The V and J ends lost 3 bases and 3 bases, in that order; junction bases with no gene match: 8. Germline V gives CDR1 MNHNS, CDR2 SASEGT. This CDR3 is built from 15 residues.

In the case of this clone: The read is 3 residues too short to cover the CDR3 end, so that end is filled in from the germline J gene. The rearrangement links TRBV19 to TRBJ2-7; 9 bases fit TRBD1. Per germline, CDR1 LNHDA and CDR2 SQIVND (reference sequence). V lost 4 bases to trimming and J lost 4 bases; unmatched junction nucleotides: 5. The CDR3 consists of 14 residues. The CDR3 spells CASSKGQGGYEQYF. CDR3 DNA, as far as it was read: TGTGCCAGTAGTAAGGGACAGGGTGGATACGAG.

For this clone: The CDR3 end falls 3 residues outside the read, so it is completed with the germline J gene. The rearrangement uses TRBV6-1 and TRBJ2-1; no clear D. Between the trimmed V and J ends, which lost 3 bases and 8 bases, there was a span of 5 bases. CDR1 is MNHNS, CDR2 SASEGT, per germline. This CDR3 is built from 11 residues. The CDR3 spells CASSERDEQFF. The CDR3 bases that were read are TGTGCCAGCAGTGAGCGTGATGAG.